The 18 T cell receptor beta chains in this list originate from one sample, sequenced in a study of molecular identifiers for immune sequencing clone quantification. A single record per CDR3 protein comes from TCRdb applying MiXCR to the PCR reads. The data show some 320,000 distinct CDR3 sequences, over 20% seen once. Sequencing was done on a sample of naive CD8+ T cells from blood, with Jurkat cell RNA spiked in. Subset reported: FACS-sorted CD8+CD4-CCR7+CD45RA+ naive T cells. The receptor set was obtained from a human donor in good health. Some libraries in this study had Jurkat cell RNA spiked in.

This clonotype was seen ten or more times. Here the CDR3 DNA reads TGTGCCAGCAGTTCCCTCCCCACGAACACTGAAGCTTTCTTT. Its translation: CASSSLPTNTEAFF. The chain uses TRBV6-5 and TRBJ1-1; no clear D. V lost 4 bases to trimming and J lost 1 base, with 10 bases between them. CDR1 and CDR2 (germline): MNHEY, SVGAGI. CDR3 length: 14 residues.

This clonotype has ten or more counts. The V and J genes are TRBV4-1 and TRBJ1-1, with D maybe TRBD1 (5 bases). The CDR3 contains 15 residues. The V gene's germline CDR1 is MGHRA and CDR2 YSYEKL. V was clipped by 5 bases and J by 4 bases, with 17 bases between them. In DNA, the CDR3 is TGCGCCAGCAGCAAGTTGGGGGGATGGAGCACTGAAGCTTTCTTT. This gives the protein CASSKLGGWSTEAFF.

The gene calls are TRBV14 and TRBJ1-1, with D uncertain. CDR1 is SGHDN, CDR2 FVKESK, per germline. This CDR3 region has 16 residues. The V and J ends lost 4 bases and 1 base respectively, with 16 bases between them. Written as DNA, the CDR3 is TGTGCCAGCAGCCCGACCTTGAGCAGGACGAACACTGAAGCTTTCTTT. Its protein product is CASSPTLSRTNTEAFF.

This clonotype was detected ten times or more. The chain joins TRBV9 to TRBJ2-5, with D possibly TRBD2 on 6 matching bases. Germline CDR1 reads SGDLS; CDR2 reads YYNGEE. V was shortened by 2 bases and J by 2 bases, with 13 bases between the two germline ends. The CDR3 is made up of 15 amino acids. The CDR3 is CASSVGSGIQETQYF. The CDR3 DNA reads TGTGCCAGCAGCGTCGGTAGCGGAATTCAAGAGACCCAGTACTTC.

V is TRBV19 and J is TRBJ2-2, with D maybe TRBD1 (6 bases). V was clipped by 4 bases and J by 6 bases, with 9 bases between them. The CDR3 loop spans 13 amino acids. Germline V CDR1 and CDR2: LNHDA, SQIVND (reference sequence). CDR3 DNA sequence: TGTGCCAGTAGTAAAGCAGGGGCCGGGGAGCTGTTTTTT. Amino acids: CASSKAGAGELFF.

This clonotype has a count of ten or more. The J gene is TRBJ1-5, the V gene TRBV28, with D perhaps TRBD1 (6 bases). CDR1 and CDR2 from the germline V gene are MDHEN and SYDVKM. Deletions cut 3 bases from V and 7 bases from J, with 16 bases between. The CDR3 covers 15 residues. The CDR3: CASSFLLGGRQPQHF. CDR3 sequence (DNA): TGTGCCAGCAGTTTCCTATTGGGGGGCCGGCAGCCCCAGCATTTT.

This clonotype was found a few times. This CDR3 reads CASSGGFGYEQYF. DNA for the CDR3: TGTGCCAGCAGCGGGGGGTTTGGGTACGAGCAGTACTTC. The gene calls are TRBV7-9 and TRBJ2-7; D is perhaps TRBD2 (6 bases). The V end lost 5 bases, the J end lost 4 bases, and 12 bases lay between the germline ends. From germline, CDR1 is SEHNR and CDR2 FQNEAQ (reference sequence). This CDR3 has 13 amino acids.

This clonotype has just a few counts. The rearrangement links TRBV27 to TRBJ2-7; D is unclear. The length of the CDR3 is 13 residues. Germline lookup yields CDR1 MNHEY and CDR2 SMNVEV (reference sequence). V was cut by 5 bases and J by 3 bases, with 11 bases left in between. The CDR3 DNA follows: TGTGCCAGCAGTCCCAACGCTGGCTACGAGCAGTACTTC. Its protein is CASSPNAGYEQYF.

The CDR3 sequence: CASSGTKQGWGTSGGQETQYF. CDR3 bases: TGTGCCAGTAGTGGTACCAAACAGGGATGGGGGACTAGCGGGGGCCAAGAGACCCAGTACTTC. V and J are TRBV19 and TRBJ2-5, with 14 bases matching TRBD2. The V and J ends lost 5 bases and 1 base, in that order; junction bases with no gene match: 18. CDR1 and CDR2 from the germline V gene are LNHDA and SQIVND (reference sequence). The CDR3 extends over 21 amino acids.

This clonotype was recorded many times. V gene TRBV20-1 combines with J gene TRBJ1-1, with D maybe TRBD1 (5 bases). The V gene's germline CDR1 is DFQATT and CDR2 SNEGSKA (reference sequence). CDR3 length: 12 amino acids. Trimming took off 6 bases at V and 0 bases at J, with 8 bases between the two ends. The CDR3 reads CSARGMNTEAFF. CDR3 DNA: TGCAGTGCGAGGGGAATGAACACTGAAGCTTTCTTT.

This clonotype appeared many times. This chain connects TRBV28 to TRBJ2-5; perhaps TRBD1 as D (6 bases). The V and J ends lost 5 bases and 3 bases respectively, with 10 bases between them. The CDR3 contains 13 residues. CDR1 and CDR2 (germline): MDHEN, SYDVKM. Written as DNA, the CDR3 is TGTGCCAGCAGTCAGACAGGAGAAGAGACCCAGTACTTC. This translates into CASSQTGEETQYF.

This clonotype was observed many times. V is TRBV6-2 or TRBV6-3 and J is TRBJ2-7, with 8 positions matching TRBD1. Germline CDR1 reads MNHEY; CDR2 reads SVGEGT. V was clipped by 2 bases and J by 6 bases; unmatched bases: 3. This CDR3 comprises 13 residues. This chain's CDR3 is CASSYADRAEQYF. The CDR3 nucleotides read TGTGCCAGCAGTTACGCGGACAGGGCCGAGCAGTACTTC.

With regard to this clonotype: This may be a read error: a much more frequent sequence differs by one nucleotide. The chain recombines TRBV29-1 with TRBJ1-1; no reliable D call. This CDR3 contains 15 residues. From germline, CDR1 is SQVTM and CDR2 ANQGSEA. The CDR3 spells CGVELVVSRDTEAFF. The DNA of the CDR3 is TGCGGCGTTGAATTGGTGGTCTCGAGGGACACTGAAGCTTTCTTT.

This clonotype was counted between two and nine times. V gene TRBV9 combines with J gene TRBJ2-1, with D possibly being TRBD1 (6 bases). Germline V gives CDR1 SGDLS, CDR2 YYNGEE. Trimming took off 5 bases at V and 4 bases at J, with 10 bases between the two ends. The CDR3 runs 13 residues. The CDR3, as DNA: TGTGCCAGCAGTTGGACAGATTACAATGAGCAGTTCTTC. The encoded protein is CASSWTDYNEQFF.

V is TRBV4-3 and J is TRBJ1-5, with D possibly TRBD1 on 5 matching bases. Germline CDR1 is LGHNA and CDR2 is YSLEER. The ends were cut back, 0 bases at V and 7 bases at J, with 16 bases in the middle. The CDR3 loop spans 16 amino acids. CDR3 sequence reads: CASSQDRVYSLQPQHF. The CDR3 region has the DNA TGCGCCAGCAGCCAAGACAGGGTTTATTCATTGCAGCCCCAGCATTTT.

There are a few counts of this clonotype. This chain joins TRBV20-1 and TRBJ2-7; TRBD1 matches at 10 bases. The CDR3 length is 13 residues. Trimming at V came to 6 bases and at J to 6 bases, leaving 8 bases not matched to a gene. Germline assignment: CDR1 DFQATT and CDR2 SNEGSKA (reference sequence). CDR3 coding DNA: TGCAGTGCAAGGGGGACAGGGGTTGTCGAGCAGTACTTC. It translates to CSARGTGVVEQYF.

Only a few counts were recorded for this clonotype. The V and J genes are TRBV28 and TRBJ2-7; D unresolved. The CDR3 is made up of 16 amino acids. The V gene's germline CDR1 is MDHEN and CDR2 SYDVKM. V was shortened by 5 bases and J by 2 bases, with 19 bases between the two germline ends. The CDR3, as DNA: TGTGCCAGCAGTAGGGCCCAAACGGGTCCACCCTACGAGCAGTACTTC. Amino acids: CASSRAQTGPPYEQYF.

The chain couples TRBV11-1 to TRBJ2-7; 7 bases align to TRBD1. Trimming took 5 bases from V and 2 from J; bases not matched to a gene: 9. The CDR3 spans 15 residues. Germline values: CDR1 SGHAT, CDR2 FQDESV (reference sequence). CDR3 amino acids: CASSTSGTATYEQYF. In DNA, the CDR3 is TGTGCCAGCAGCACATCCGGGACAGCGACCTACGAGCAGTACTTC.